This passage covers 27 T cell receptor beta chains from one sample sequenced in a study of cytomegalovirus exposure and HLA in healthy donors. PCR involved 60 Vbeta and 13 Jbeta primers. Method: immunoSEQ multiplex PCR; TCRdb's copy keeps in-frame clones and lacks some. The sample has some 130,000 clones, roughly 70% seen once. The sequenced sample consisted of PBMCs. These receptors were taken from a human donor in good health.

Here the CDR3 DNA reads TGTGCCAGCTCACCCAGCGTCCTTGACGGGGATGAGCAGTTCTTC. Protein sequence: CASSPSVLDGDEQFF. The V gene is TRBV18, the J gene TRBJ2-1; D may be TRBD2 (5 bases). V was trimmed by 3 bases and J by 8 bases, leaving 17 bases between them. The germline gives CDR1 KGHSH, CDR2 LQKENI. The CDR3 spans 15 residues.

This chain links TRBV28 with TRBJ2-1; D may be TRBD1 (5 bases). The germline V gene encodes CDR1 MDHEN and CDR2 SYDVKM. The CDR3 is 14 amino acids. Deletions cut 4 bases from V and 2 bases from J, with 9 bases between. CDR3 amino acids: CASSSTATYNEQFF. The CDR3 DNA reads as TGTGCCAGCAGTTCGACAGCGACCTACAATGAGCAGTTCTTC.

The chain is built from TRBV6-5 and TRBJ2-5; TRBD2 agrees at 11 bases. Gene TRBJ2-7 matches the end of the DNA better, so the J call may be wrong. The CDR3 spans 15 residues. Per germline, CDR1 MNHEY and CDR2 SVGAGI. CDR3 nucleotide sequence: TGTGCCAGCAGCTCCTCTAGCGGGAGGCCCTACGAGCAGTACTTC. Translating gives CASSSSSGRPYEQYF.

The V and J genes are TRBV4-1 and TRBJ1-3, with 7 positions matching TRBD1. V was clipped by 6 bases and J by 2 bases; unmatched bases: 10. Germline assignment: CDR1 MGHRA and CDR2 YSYEKL. The CDR3 is 16 amino acids. The CDR3 nucleotides read TGCGCCAGCAGTCTTGTTAGGGGACAGCCTGGAAACACCATATATTTT. It is translated as CASSLVRGQPGNTIYF.

The V gene is TRBV7-2, the J gene TRBJ2-1; 7 nucleotides align to TRBD1. The ends lost 2 bases at V and 6 bases at J; junction bases unmatched: 10. The length of the CDR3 is 16 residues. Germline-derived CDR1 and CDR2 are SGHTA and FQGNSA. The CDR3 DNA reads TGTGCCAGCAGCTTAAGTTCCGGGTCAGGGGGCAATGAGCAGTTCTTC. This encodes CASSLSSGSGGNEQFF.

The chain carries TRBV18 and TRBJ1-4; TRBD1 aligns across 9 bases. CDR3 length: 15 amino acids. V lost 4 bases and J lost 8; bases outside the gene matches: 8. From germline, CDR1 is KGHSH and CDR2 LQKENI. CDR3 sequence: CASSRQGQGGEKLFF. In DNA form, the CDR3 reads TGTGCCAGCTCACGCCAGGGACAGGGTGGAGAAAAACTGTTTTTT.

V and J are TRBV5-1 and TRBJ2-7, with D perhaps matching TRBD1 (5 bases). This CDR3 contains 11 residues. V lost 5 bases to trimming and J lost 5 bases, with 8 bases between them. Germline CDR1 reads SGHRS; CDR2 reads YFSETQ. The CDR3 DNA reads as TGCGCCAGCAGACAGGAGAACGAGCAGTACTTC. Amino acids: CASRQENEQYF.

The chain has TRBV27 and TRBJ1-2; 8 nucleotides line up with TRBD1. V shed 4 bases, J shed 1 base, and the junction held 5 bases outside the gene matches. The CDR3 loop spans 15 amino acids. The germline gives CDR1 MNHEY, CDR2 SMNVEV (reference sequence). The CDR3 is CASSSPGGGNYGYTF. CDR3 sequence (DNA): TGTGCCAGCAGTTCCCCAGGGGGCGGTAACTATGGCTACACCTTC.

V usage is TRBV5-1 and J usage is TRBJ2-5; 8 bases are shared with TRBD1. The DNA matches TRBJ2-7 better at its end, which makes the J call doubtful. This CDR3 comprises 13 residues. Germline lookup yields CDR1 SGHRS and CDR2 YFSETQ. This CDR3 is CASSPTGVHEQYF. The CDR3 DNA reads as TGCGCCAGCAGCCCGACAGGGGTTCACGAGCAGTACTTC.

The chain uses TRBV15 and TRBJ2-5, with D tentatively TRBD1 (7 bases). Germline CDR1 and CDR2: LNHNV and YYDKDF (reference sequence). The CDR3 runs 15 residues. V shed 1 base and J shed 2 bases, with 11 bases lying between them. The DNA for the CDR3 is TGTGCCACCAGCAGAGGCGGGACAGCGCAAGAGACCCAGTACTTC. Translated: CATSRGGTAQETQYF.

This clone has just one count. J is TRBJ2-1 and V is TRBV2; no clear D. Germline loops: CDR1 SNHLY, CDR2 FYNNEI. V gave up 7 bases and J gave up 5 bases, with 12 bases separating them. This CDR3 is built from 13 residues. This CDR3 reads CASNRGRHNEQFF. Written as DNA, the CDR3 is TGTGCCAGCAACCGAGGCCGGCACAATGAGCAGTTCTTC.

The chain links TRBV5-6 to TRBJ2-1; TRBD2 agrees at 11 bases. V shed 2 bases and J 6 bases; nucleotides not matched to a gene: 7. The germline V gene encodes CDR1 SGHDT and CDR2 YYEEEE. This CDR3 spans 16 amino acids. This CDR3 reads CASSFSTSGSGNEQFF. The CDR3 nucleotides read TGTGCCAGCAGCTTTAGCACTAGCGGGAGTGGCAATGAGCAGTTCTTC.

CDR3 sequence (DNA): TGTGCCAGCAGTTTTGGACTAGCGGACCCCTACGAGCAGTACTTC. This gives the protein CASSFGLADPYEQYF. This chain connects TRBV28 to TRBJ2-7; 10 nucleotides match TRBD2. The J segment lost 2 bases and the V segment lost 3 bases, leaving 4 bases of the junction unmatched. This CDR3 comprises 15 residues. The germline CDR1 and CDR2 sequences are MDHEN and SYDVKM.

The rearrangement joins TRBV11-2 to TRBJ2-5; 8 bases map to TRBD2. The V and J ends lost 6 bases and 5 bases, in that order; junction bases with no gene match: 8. CDR3 length: 14 residues. Looked up from germline, CDR1 is SGHAT and CDR2 is FQNNGV. The chain's CDR3 is CASRGRRGEETQYF. The DNA of the CDR3 is TGTGCCAGCAGAGGAAGGCGGGGGGAGGAGACCCAGTACTTC.

This sequence joins TRBV2 and TRBJ2-3, with 10 positions matching TRBD2. V lost 7 bases and J lost 8; bases outside the gene matches: 12. Germline V gene lookup returns CDR1 SNHLY and CDR2 FYNNEI. The CDR3 runs to 15 residues. DNA for the CDR3: TGTGCCAGCACCGAGGGTGCTAGCGGGAGCGGTACGCAGTATTTT. This sequence encodes CASTEGASGSGTQYF.

This clone has just a few counts. CDR3 sequence (DNA): TGTGCCAGCAGGCCACAGGGGGCGACCTACGAGCAGTACTTC. As protein: CASRPQGATYEQYF. The rearrangement links TRBV28 to TRBJ2-7, with TRBD1 matching 9 bases. V shed 6 bases, J shed 2 bases, and the junction held 5 bases outside the gene matches. CDR1 and CDR2 (germline): MDHEN, SYDVKM. This CDR3 spans 14 amino acids.

This sequence joins TRBV19 and TRBJ2-5, with TRBD1 matching over 7 bases. The ends lost 4 bases at V and 4 bases at J; junction bases unmatched: 9. The CDR3 is made up of 15 amino acids. Germline values: CDR1 LNHDA, CDR2 SQIVND (reference sequence). The CDR3 DNA reads TGTGCCAGTAGTAAGAGACAGGGTGCGGGAGAGACCCAGTACTTC. Residues: CASSKRQGAGETQYF. The whole variable domain, filled in from reference TRBV19 and TRBJ2-5, reads DGGITQSPKYLFRKEGQNVTLSCEQNLNHDAMYWYRQDPGQGLRLIYYSQIVNDFQKGDIAEGYSVSREKKESFPLTVTSAQKNPTAFYLCASSKRQGAGETQYFGPGTRLLVL.

In its sample, this clone was seen a few times. The chain combines TRBV5-6 with TRBJ2-5; D possibly corresponds to TRBD1 (6 bases). The DNA end is more similar to TRBJ2-7, so the J call may be wrong. CDR3 length equals 15 residues. Germline CDR1 and CDR2: SGHDT and YYEEEE. CDR3 coding DNA: TGTGCCAGCAGCTGGGACCGGGACACATACTACGAGCAGTACTTC. It encodes CASSWDRDTYYEQYF.

The gene calls are TRBV5-4 and TRBJ2-5; TRBD1 matches 7 bases. The CDR3 is 15 residues long. Germline values: CDR1 SGHNT, CDR2 YYREEE (reference sequence). Trimming took 4 bases from V and 2 from J; bases not matched to a gene: 8. The CDR3 is CASSGRTGHQETQYF. CDR3 nucleotide sequence: TGTGCCAGCAGCGGCAGGACAGGTCATCAAGAGACCCAGTACTTC.

The J gene is TRBJ2-7, the V gene TRBV28; 9 bases are a match to TRBD1. CDR1 is MDHEN and CDR2 is SYDVKM in the germline V gene. This CDR3 is built from 15 residues. The V and J ends lost 5 bases and 4 bases, in that order; junction bases with no gene match: 9. CDR3 DNA: TGTGCCAGCAGTCCTATTGGGGACAGGGCTTACGAGCAGTACTTC. Its protein product is CASSPIGDRAYEQYF.

This chain uses TRBV29-1 with TRBJ2-7; 7 bases align to TRBD2. The CDR3 is made up of 14 amino acids. J lost 9 bases, V lost 6 bases, and 17 bases had no gene match. Germline V gene lookup returns CDR1 SQVTM and CDR2 ANQGSEA. This CDR3 reads CSVISGSGDVGQYF. DNA for the CDR3: TGCAGCGTAATTAGCGGGTCCGGGGACGTGGGGCAGTACTTC.

This chain joins TRBV2 and TRBJ2-7, with D tentatively TRBD1 (5 bases). The CDR3 extends over 13 amino acids. Germline V gene lookup returns CDR1 SNHLY and CDR2 FYNNEI. V dropped 8 bases and J dropped 0 bases, with 11 bases sitting between them. The CDR3 DNA sequence: TGTGCCAGCGAACCGGACAACTCCTACGAGCAGTACTTC. Translated, it gives CASEPDNSYEQYF.

The chain combines TRBV10-3 with TRBJ2-7, with D tentatively TRBD1 (6 bases). CDR3 length equals 15 residues. Deletions cut 3 bases from V and 5 bases from J, with 17 bases between. Germline V CDR1 and CDR2: ENHRY, SYGVKD. CDR3 loop: CAISEGAGVTDEQYF. The CDR3 DNA sequence: TGTGCCATCAGTGAAGGGGCAGGGGTAACCGACGAGCAGTACTTC.

Only a few counts were recorded for this clone. The J gene is TRBJ2-7, the V gene TRBV28; 7 positions agree with TRBD1. Germline V gives CDR1 MDHEN, CDR2 SYDVKM. V lost 6 bases to trimming and J lost 3 bases; unmatched junction nucleotides: 8. The CDR3 has 14 residues. The CDR3 sequence is CASRSSGGSYEQYF. The CDR3 DNA reads as TGTGCCAGCAGGTCATCAGGGGGAAGCTACGAGCAGTACTTC.

This clone was counted a few times. V is TRBV2 and J is TRBJ1-5; perhaps TRBD1 as D (5 bases). V gave up 3 bases and J gave up 2 bases, with 8 bases separating them. The CDR3 sequence is 14 residues long. Germline CDR1 and CDR2: SNHLY and FYNNEI. CDR3 in amino acids: CASSDRAGNQPQHF. Written as DNA, the CDR3 is TGTGCCAGCAGTGACAGGGCTGGCAATCAGCCCCAGCATTTT.

The rearrangement joins TRBV5-1 to TRBJ2-1; TRBD2 matches 9 bases. CDR3 size: 15 residues. Per the germline V gene, CDR1 is SGHRS and CDR2 is YFSETQ. Germline trimming cut 1 base from V and 7 bases from J; bases unmatched to any gene: 6. The CDR3 sequence: CASSLRAGGVNEQFF. CDR3 DNA sequence: TGCGCCAGCAGCTTGCGGGCGGGAGGGGTAAATGAGCAGTTCTTC.

V usage is TRBV15 and J usage is TRBJ1-3; 7 positions agree with TRBD1. The CDR3 runs to 21 residues. CDR1 is LNHNV, CDR2 YYDKDF, per germline (reference sequence). V lost 0 bases, J lost 0 bases, and 17 bases stayed unmatched. The CDR3 here is CATSRDLGVSGQAPSGNTIYF. Written as DNA, the CDR3 is TGTGCCACCAGCAGAGATTTAGGGGTGTCAGGACAGGCGCCCTCTGGAAACACCATATATTTT.